A single sample gave rise to the 9 T cell receptor beta chains below, sequenced in a study of control samples from healthy donors and cancer patients. TCRdb's copy holds only in-frame clones and misses some; the assay was immunoSEQ multiplex PCR. The data show about 230,000 clones, 82% seen once. The sequenced sample consisted of PBMCs. Receptor source: a woman in her fifties or sixties with lung cancer.

The chain recombines TRBV11-2 with TRBJ2-7; 7 bases are shared with TRBD1. The CDR3 extends over 13 amino acids. From germline, CDR1 is SGHAT and CDR2 FQNNGV. The V and J ends lost 3 bases and 3 bases, in that order; junction bases with no gene match: 2. CDR3 nucleotides: TGTGCCAGCAGCTTCGGACAGGACTACGAGCAGTACTTC. Its protein product is CASSFGQDYEQYF.

The chain's CDR3 is CASSTHRRDRGTYGYTF. The CDR3 coding sequence is TGTGCCAGCAGCACCCATCGACGGGACAGGGGGACCTATGGCTACACCTTC. This sequence joins TRBV7-6 and TRBJ1-2; 11 nucleotides align to TRBD1. V was clipped by 5 bases and J by 4 bases; unmatched bases: 12. This CDR3 is built from 17 residues. CDR1 and CDR2 (germline): SGHVS, FNYEAQ.

The chain uses TRBV6-5 and TRBJ2-7, with D unclear. Germline assignment: CDR1 MNHEY and CDR2 SVGAGI. Trimming cost V 2 bases and J 3 bases, with 11 bases left between them. CDR3 length: 14 residues. Here the CDR3 reads CASSYRDSVYEQYF. Written as DNA, the CDR3 is TGTGCCAGCAGTTACCGAGACTCCGTCTACGAGCAGTACTTC.

This chain uses TRBV7-3 with TRBJ1-2, with D possibly matching TRBD1 (5 bases). This CDR3 is built from 13 residues. V was cut by 0 bases and J by 7 bases, with 9 bases left in between. Looked up from germline, CDR1 is SGHTA and CDR2 is FQGTGA. The CDR3 sequence is CASSLTQGAGYTF. The DNA for the CDR3 is TGTGCCAGCAGCTTAACGCAGGGCGCTGGCTACACCTTC.

The chain links TRBV10-3 to TRBJ1-2; 8 nucleotides agree with TRBD1. J lost 3 bases, V lost 6 bases, and 12 bases had no gene match. Germline V lookup: CDR1 ENHRY, CDR2 SYGVKD. CDR3 length equals 16 residues. The CDR3, as DNA: TGTGCCATCAGCGGACAGGGTCCCGATGGTGACTATGGCTACACCTTC. Encoded protein: CAISGQGPDGDYGYTF.

V gene TRBV12-3 or TRBV12-4 combines with J gene TRBJ1-2, with D tentatively TRBD1 (6 bases). The CDR3 consists of 12 residues. Trimming took off 3 bases at V and 9 bases at J, with 11 bases between the two ends. Here the CDR3 DNA reads TGTGCCAGCAGTTTGGTAGGGGGAAGCTACACCTTC. Translated: CASSLVGGSYTF.

V is TRBV24-1 and J is TRBJ2-4; 7 nucleotides line up with TRBD1. Germline CDR1 reads KGHDR; CDR2 reads SFDVKD. J lost 6 bases, V lost 11 bases, and 6 bases had no gene match. The CDR3 consists of 12 residues. CDR3 protein: CAIDRVRNIQYF. The CDR3 nucleotides read TGTGCCATCGACAGGGTAAGAAACATTCAGTACTTC.

The genes are TRBV4-2 and TRBJ2-5, with D possibly TRBD1 on 6 matching bases. Trimming pared 4 bases from V and 5 bases from J, leaving 14 bases between. This CDR3 is 14 amino acids long. The germline CDR1 and CDR2 sequences are LGHNA and YNFKEQ. CDR3 DNA: TGTGCCAGCAGCCCACGACAGGACGGCGAGACCCAGTACTTC. Protein: CASSPRQDGETQYF.

The CDR3 bases are TGCGCCAGCAGCTCGATCCCGACGGCTGAGACCCAGTACTTC. Amino acid sequence: CASSSIPTAETQYF. The rearrangement uses TRBV5-1 and TRBJ2-5; D remains ambiguous. Germline loops: CDR1 SGHRS, CDR2 YFSETQ. CDR3 length: 14 residues. Trimming pared 3 bases from V and 5 bases from J, leaving 14 bases between.